The present T cell receptor (beta chain) was sequenced within a study of blood T cell repertoires in COVID-19. The V gene's germline CDR1 is SNHLY and CDR2 FYNNEI. The CDR3 contains 13 residues. V was trimmed by 1 base and J by 8 bases, leaving 6 bases between them. TCRdb keeps only in-frame clones here, not all; method: immunoSEQ multiplex PCR. The profile covers around 46,000 clones, with 70% to 90% appearing a single time and roughly 14% taken by the ten largest. This clonotype was sampled from a human donor in a cohort sampled during active COVID-19. The donor label of this sample is uncertain. Sequencing was carried out using peripheral blood. This chain joins TRBV2 and TRBJ1-6, with unresolved D. Here the CDR3 DNA reads TGTGCCAGCAGTGAAGTAAATGATTCACCCCTCCACTTT. Its protein product is CASSEVNDSPLHF.